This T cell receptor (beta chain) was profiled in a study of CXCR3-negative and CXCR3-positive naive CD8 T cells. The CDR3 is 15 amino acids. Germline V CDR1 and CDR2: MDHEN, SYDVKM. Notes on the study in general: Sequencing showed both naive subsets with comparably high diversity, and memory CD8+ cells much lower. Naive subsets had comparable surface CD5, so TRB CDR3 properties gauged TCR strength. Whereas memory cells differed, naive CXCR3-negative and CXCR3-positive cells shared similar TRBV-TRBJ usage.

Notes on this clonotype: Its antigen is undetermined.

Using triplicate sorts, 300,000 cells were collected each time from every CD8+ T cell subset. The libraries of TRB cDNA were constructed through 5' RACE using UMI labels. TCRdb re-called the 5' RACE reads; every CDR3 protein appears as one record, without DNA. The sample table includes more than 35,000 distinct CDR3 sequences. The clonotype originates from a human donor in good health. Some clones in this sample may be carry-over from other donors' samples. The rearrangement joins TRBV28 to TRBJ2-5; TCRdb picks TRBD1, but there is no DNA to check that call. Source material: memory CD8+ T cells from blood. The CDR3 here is CASSPGRRVRETQYF. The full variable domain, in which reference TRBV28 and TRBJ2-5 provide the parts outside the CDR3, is DVKVTQSSRYLVKRTGEKVFLECVQDMDHENMFWYRQDPGLGLRLIYFSYDVKMKEKGDIPEGYSVSREKKERFSLILESASTNQTSMYLCASSPGRRVRETQYFGPGTRLLVL.